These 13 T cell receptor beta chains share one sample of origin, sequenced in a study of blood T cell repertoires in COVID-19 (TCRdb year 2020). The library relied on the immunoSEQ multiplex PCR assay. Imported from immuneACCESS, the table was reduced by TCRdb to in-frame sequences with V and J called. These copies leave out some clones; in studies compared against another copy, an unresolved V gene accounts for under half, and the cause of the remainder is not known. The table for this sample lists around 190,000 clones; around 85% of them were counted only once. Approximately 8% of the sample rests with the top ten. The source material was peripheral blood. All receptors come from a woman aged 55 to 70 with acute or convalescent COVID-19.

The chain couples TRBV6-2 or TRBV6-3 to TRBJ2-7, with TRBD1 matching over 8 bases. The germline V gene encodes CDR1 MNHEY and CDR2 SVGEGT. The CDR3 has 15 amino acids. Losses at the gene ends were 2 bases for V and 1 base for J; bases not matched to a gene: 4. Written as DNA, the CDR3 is TGTGCCAGCAGTTACCGACAGGGGCCTTCCTACGAGCAGTACTTC. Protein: CASSYRQGPSYEQYF.

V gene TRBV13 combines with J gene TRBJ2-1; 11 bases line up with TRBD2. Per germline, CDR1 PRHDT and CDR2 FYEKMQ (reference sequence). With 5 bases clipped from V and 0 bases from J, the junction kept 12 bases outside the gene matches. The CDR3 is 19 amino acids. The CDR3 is CASSPYLRTSGRSYNEQFF. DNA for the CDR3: TGTGCCAGCAGCCCATATCTAAGGACTAGCGGGCGCTCCTACAATGAGCAGTTCTTC.

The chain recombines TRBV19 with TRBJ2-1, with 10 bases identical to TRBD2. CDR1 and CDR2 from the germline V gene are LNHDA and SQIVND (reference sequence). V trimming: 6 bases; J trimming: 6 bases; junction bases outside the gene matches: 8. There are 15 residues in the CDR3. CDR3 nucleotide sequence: TGTGCCAGTAGCAAACTAGCGGGACGAATCAATGAGCAGTTCTTC. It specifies CASSKLAGRINEQFF. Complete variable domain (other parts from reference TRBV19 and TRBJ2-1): DGGITQSPKYLFRKEGQNVTLSCEQNLNHDAMYWYRQDPGQGLRLIYYSQIVNDFQKGDIAEGYSVSREKKESFPLTVTSAQKNPTAFYLCASSKLAGRINEQFFGPGTRLTVL.

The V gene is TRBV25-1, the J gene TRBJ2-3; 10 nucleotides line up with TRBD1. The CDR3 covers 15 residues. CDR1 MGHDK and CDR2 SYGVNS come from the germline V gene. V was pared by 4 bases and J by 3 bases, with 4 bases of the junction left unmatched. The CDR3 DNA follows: TGTGCCAGCAGTGGAGGACAGGGGGTAACAGATACGCAGTATTTT. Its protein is CASSGGQGVTDTQYF.

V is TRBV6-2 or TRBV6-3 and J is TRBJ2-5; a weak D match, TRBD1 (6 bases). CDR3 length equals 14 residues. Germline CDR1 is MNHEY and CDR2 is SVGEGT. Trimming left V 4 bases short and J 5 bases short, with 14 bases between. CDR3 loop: CASSSRDIRETQYF. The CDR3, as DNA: TGTGCCAGCAGTTCTCGGGACATACGGGAGACCCAGTACTTC.

In DNA form, the CDR3 reads TGCACCAGCAGCCGGCAGGGTTTACTGAACACTGAAGCTTTCTTT. It yields the protein CTSSRQGLLNTEAFF. The V and J genes are TRBV1 and TRBJ1-1; TRBD1 is the table's D call, not checked against the DNA. TRBV1 is annotated as a pseudogene. The CDR3 is 15 residues long.

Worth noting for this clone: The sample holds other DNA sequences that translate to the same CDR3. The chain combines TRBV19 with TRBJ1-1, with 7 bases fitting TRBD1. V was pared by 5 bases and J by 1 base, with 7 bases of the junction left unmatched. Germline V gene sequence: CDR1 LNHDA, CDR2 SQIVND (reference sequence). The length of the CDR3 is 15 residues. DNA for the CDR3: TGTGCCAGTAGTTTTCGACAGGGACGGAACACTGAAGCTTTCTTT. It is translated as CASSFRQGRNTEAFF.

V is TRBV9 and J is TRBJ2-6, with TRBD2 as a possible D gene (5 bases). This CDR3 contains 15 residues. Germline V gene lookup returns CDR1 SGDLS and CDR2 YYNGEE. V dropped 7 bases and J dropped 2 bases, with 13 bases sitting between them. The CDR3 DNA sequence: TGTGCCAGCGGAGGCTTTGTGACTGGGGCCAACGTCCTGACTTTC. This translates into CASGGFVTGANVLTF.

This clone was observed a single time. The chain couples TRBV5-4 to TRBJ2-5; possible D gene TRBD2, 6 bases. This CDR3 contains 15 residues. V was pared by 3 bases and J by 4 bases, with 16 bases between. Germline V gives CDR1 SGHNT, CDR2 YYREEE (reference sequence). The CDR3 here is CASSWTIGGLETQYF. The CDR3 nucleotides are TGTGCCAGCAGCTGGACAATTGGGGGACTAGAGACCCAGTACTTC.

For the CDR3, the DNA is TGTGCCAGCAGCGTAGACGGACAGGGCCAAGAGACCCAGTACTTC. Protein sequence: CASSVDGQGQETQYF. The chain joins TRBV9 to TRBJ2-5; 8 bases map to TRBD1. Germline CDR1 and CDR2: SGDLS and YYNGEE. V shed 0 bases and J 1 base; nucleotides not matched to a gene: 2. The CDR3 spans 15 residues.

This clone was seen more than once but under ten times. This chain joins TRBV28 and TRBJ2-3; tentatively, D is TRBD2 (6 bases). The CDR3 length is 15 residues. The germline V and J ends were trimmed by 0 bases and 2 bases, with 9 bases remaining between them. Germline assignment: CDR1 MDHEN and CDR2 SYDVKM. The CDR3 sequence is CASSLWGGDTDTQYF. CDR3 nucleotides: TGTGCCAGCAGTTTATGGGGCGGGGACACAGATACGCAGTATTTT.

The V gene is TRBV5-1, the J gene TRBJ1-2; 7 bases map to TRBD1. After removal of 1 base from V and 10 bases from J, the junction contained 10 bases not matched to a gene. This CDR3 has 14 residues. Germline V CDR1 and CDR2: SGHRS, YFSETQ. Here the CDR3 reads CASSLPGQDTSYTF. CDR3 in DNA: TGCGCCAGCAGCTTGCCAGGACAGGATACATCCTACACCTTC.

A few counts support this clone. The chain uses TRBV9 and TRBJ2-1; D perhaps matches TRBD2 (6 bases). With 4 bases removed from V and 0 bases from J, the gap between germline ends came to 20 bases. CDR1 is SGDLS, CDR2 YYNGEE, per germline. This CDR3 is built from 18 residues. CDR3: CASSLGGAGGSSYNEQFF. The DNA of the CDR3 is TGTGCCAGCAGCCTGGGTGGGGCTGGGGGGAGCTCCTACAATGAGCAGTTCTTC.